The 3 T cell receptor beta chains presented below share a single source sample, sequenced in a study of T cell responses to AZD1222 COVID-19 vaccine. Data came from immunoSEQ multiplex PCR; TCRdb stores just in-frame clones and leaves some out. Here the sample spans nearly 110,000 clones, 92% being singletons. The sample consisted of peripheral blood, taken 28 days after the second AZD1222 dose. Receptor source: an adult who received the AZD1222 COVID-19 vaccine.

The CDR3 region has the DNA TGTGCCAGCATCCGTTCCGGGACAGGGGGCAGTTTTTATAATTCACCCCTCCACTTT. Encoded protein: CASIRSGTGGSFYNSPLHF. V usage is TRBV7-2 and J usage is TRBJ1-6; 12 bases agree with TRBD1. CDR1 SGHTA and CDR2 FQGNSA come from the germline V gene. V dropped 7 bases and J dropped 4; count of bases not matched to a gene: 14. The length of the CDR3 is 19 residues.

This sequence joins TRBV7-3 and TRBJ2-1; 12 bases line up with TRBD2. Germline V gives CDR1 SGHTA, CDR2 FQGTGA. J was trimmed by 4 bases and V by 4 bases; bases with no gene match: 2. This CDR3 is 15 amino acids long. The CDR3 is CASSSGLAGYNEQFF. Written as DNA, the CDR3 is TGTGCCAGCAGCTCTGGACTAGCGGGGTACAATGAGCAGTTCTTC.

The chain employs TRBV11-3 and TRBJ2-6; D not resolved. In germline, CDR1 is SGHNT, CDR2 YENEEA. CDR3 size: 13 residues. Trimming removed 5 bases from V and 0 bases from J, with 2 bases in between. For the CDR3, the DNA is TGTGCCAGCAGCAACTCTGGGGCCAACGTCCTGACTTTC. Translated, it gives CASSNSGANVLTF.